What follows are 16 T cell receptor beta chains derived from one specimen sequenced in a study of blood T cell repertoires in COVID-19. Sequencing was performed with immunoSEQ multiplex PCR; in TCRdb, only in-frame clones are kept and a portion is missing. Of about 130,000 clones in the sample, about 85% were seen once. The specimen sequenced was peripheral blood. These receptors all come from an older man with acute or convalescent COVID-19.

The chain employs TRBV5-1 and TRBJ2-5, with D tentatively TRBD1 (5 bases). Germline V gene lookup returns CDR1 SGHRS and CDR2 YFSETQ. Trimming took off 0 bases at V and 3 bases at J, with 15 bases between the two ends. The CDR3 length is 16 residues. The CDR3 DNA is TGCGCCAGCAGCTTGGCAGGGCCGCTTCTTAAAGAGACCCAGTACTTC. Encoded protein: CASSLAGPLLKETQYF.

The chain couples TRBV11-2 to TRBJ2-7, with D perhaps matching TRBD1 (5 bases). Germline CDR1 SGHAT, CDR2 FQNNGV. The CDR3 extends over 17 amino acids. Trimming pared 2 bases from V and 3 bases from J, leaving 20 bases between. The CDR3 nucleotides read TGTGCCAGCAGCTTACGCCCTCAAAGGGGAAAAAACTACGAGCAGTACTTC. It codes for CASSLRPQRGKNYEQYF.

V is TRBV19 and J is TRBJ2-7; D is unclear. Germline CDR1 is LNHDA and CDR2 is SQIVND (reference sequence). V lost 1 base and J lost 6, with 16 bases in between. The CDR3 runs 15 residues. This chain's CDR3 is CASSIVGSSTVEQYF. CDR3 DNA sequence: TGTGCCAGTAGTATAGTTGGCAGTTCTACAGTCGAGCAGTACTTC.

This chain connects TRBV19 to TRBJ1-2, with 10 bases matching TRBD1. CDR3 length: 16 amino acids. Looked up from germline, CDR1 is LNHDA and CDR2 is SQIVND (reference sequence). V shed 3 bases, J shed 4 bases, and the junction held 8 bases outside the gene matches. The CDR3 nucleotides read TGTGCCAGTAGTATTCAGGGACAGGGGCGAGTCTATGGCTACACCTTC. Translated: CASSIQGQGRVYGYTF.

The rearrangement joins TRBV5-6 to TRBJ2-1; D remains ambiguous. CDR1 and CDR2 from the germline V gene are SGHDT and YYEEEE. Trimming removed 3 bases at V and 9 bases at J, with 7 bases between. The CDR3 is made up of 11 amino acids. The CDR3 nucleotides read TGTGCCAGCAGCTACCGGGTTGAGCAGTTCTTC. It specifies CASSYRVEQFF.

J is TRBJ1-5 and V is TRBV24-1; 9 positions match TRBD1. With 4 bases clipped from V and 2 bases from J, the junction kept 5 bases outside the gene matches. Germline lookup yields CDR1 KGHDR and CDR2 SFDVKD. The CDR3 loop spans 16 amino acids. CDR3 sequence reads: CATSESTGGRNQPQHF. In DNA form, the CDR3 reads TGTGCCACCAGTGAATCGACAGGGGGACGCAATCAGCCCCAGCATTTT.

V usage is TRBV27 and J usage is TRBJ1-2, with a possible D match to TRBD1 (5 bases). The length of the CDR3 is 15 residues. Trimming took 6 bases from V and 1 from J, leaving 15 bases between them. From germline, CDR1 is MNHEY and CDR2 SMNVEV (reference sequence). The CDR3 DNA follows: TGTGCCAGCAGCCCCGACAGAAATATTAACTATGGCTACACCTTC. Translating gives CASSPDRNINYGYTF.

The chain links TRBV19 to TRBJ1-6; D gene unclear. V gave up 7 bases and J gave up 6 bases, with 19 bases separating them. The CDR3 length is 16 residues. From germline, CDR1 is LNHDA and CDR2 SQIVND (reference sequence). The CDR3 region is CASTPGRRFSNSPLHF. The CDR3 DNA is TGTGCCAGTACACCCGGACGGAGGTTTTCTAATTCACCCCTCCACTTT.

This clone appeared a single time. This chain joins TRBV6-5 and TRBJ1-2; TRBD1 matches 7 bases. This CDR3 comprises 12 residues. The germline gives CDR1 MNHEY, CDR2 SVGAGI. With 7 bases clipped from V and 2 bases from J, the junction kept 1 base outside the gene matches. The CDR3 is CASTGQNYGYTF. CDR3 DNA sequence: TGTGCCAGCACGGGACAGAACTATGGCTACACCTTC.

V gene TRBV28 combines with J gene TRBJ2-1, with 7 bases that match TRBD2. CDR1 is MDHEN and CDR2 is SYDVKM in the germline V gene. The junction had 9 bases not matched to a gene; V was cut back by 6 bases and J by 7 bases. The CDR3 has 14 amino acids. In DNA, the CDR3 is TGTGCCAGCAGGGGCGGGGGAGCGGTGAATGAGCAGTTCTTC. Residues: CASRGGGAVNEQFF.

The rearrangement uses TRBV5-4 and TRBJ2-6; D perhaps matches TRBD1 (6 bases). V lost 2 bases and J 4 bases, leaving 10 bases between the germline ends. Germline CDR1 SGHNT, CDR2 YYREEE (reference sequence). The CDR3 runs to 15 residues. The CDR3 sequence is CASSFSGAGANVLTF. The CDR3 DNA reads TGTGCCAGCAGCTTCTCAGGGGCCGGGGCCAACGTCCTGACTTTC.

The rearrangement joins TRBV20-1 to TRBJ1-1; TRBD1 matches 7 bases. CDR1 and CDR2 (germline): DFQATT, SNEGSKA (reference sequence). The CDR3 covers 14 residues. The V and J ends lost 3 bases and 1 base, in that order; junction bases with no gene match: 5. The CDR3 region is CSASKGARNTEAFF. Here the CDR3 DNA reads TGCAGTGCTAGTAAGGGGGCGAGGAACACTGAAGCTTTCTTT.

This clone showed up just once. The V call is TRBV3-1 (or the pseudogene TRBV3-2), the J call TRBJ2-3, with TRBD2 matching 9 bases. The CDR3 runs to 16 residues. The germline V gene encodes CDR1 LGHDT and CDR2 YNNKEL (reference sequence). J lost 5 bases, V lost 4 bases, and 10 bases had no gene match. The CDR3 spells CASSRNLRGGLDTQYF. In DNA, the CDR3 is TGTGCCAGCAGCCGTAACTTGCGGGGGGGCCTAGATACGCAGTATTTT.

This clone occurred once. The gene calls are TRBV6-6 and TRBJ2-3; D might be TRBD2 (5 bases). Trimming took 8 bases from V and 2 from J, leaving 17 bases between them. CDR1 MNHNY and CDR2 SVGAGI come from the germline V gene (reference sequence). This CDR3 has 15 residues. This CDR3 is CASRGWGAHTDTQYF. In DNA form, the CDR3 reads TGTGCCAGCCGCGGCTGGGGAGCTCACACAGATACGCAGTATTTT.

V is TRBV10-3 and J is TRBJ1-2; the match to TRBD1 covers 7 bases. Germline lookup yields CDR1 ENHRY and CDR2 SYGVKD. With 4 bases clipped from V and 4 bases from J, the junction kept 6 bases outside the gene matches. The length of the CDR3 is 14 residues. DNA for the CDR3: TGTGCCATCAGTGGTATTGCAGGGGGCTATGGCTACACCTTC. This gives the protein CAISGIAGGYGYTF.

The rearrangement joins TRBV11-3 to TRBJ1-6; D is undetermined. V was pared by 0 bases and J by 10 bases, with 7 bases between. CDR3 size: 13 residues. The germline V gene has CDR1 SGHNT and CDR2 YENEEA. The CDR3 nucleotides read TGTGCCAGCAGCTTAGATCCAATCTCACCCCTCCACTTT. This encodes CASSLDPISPLHF.